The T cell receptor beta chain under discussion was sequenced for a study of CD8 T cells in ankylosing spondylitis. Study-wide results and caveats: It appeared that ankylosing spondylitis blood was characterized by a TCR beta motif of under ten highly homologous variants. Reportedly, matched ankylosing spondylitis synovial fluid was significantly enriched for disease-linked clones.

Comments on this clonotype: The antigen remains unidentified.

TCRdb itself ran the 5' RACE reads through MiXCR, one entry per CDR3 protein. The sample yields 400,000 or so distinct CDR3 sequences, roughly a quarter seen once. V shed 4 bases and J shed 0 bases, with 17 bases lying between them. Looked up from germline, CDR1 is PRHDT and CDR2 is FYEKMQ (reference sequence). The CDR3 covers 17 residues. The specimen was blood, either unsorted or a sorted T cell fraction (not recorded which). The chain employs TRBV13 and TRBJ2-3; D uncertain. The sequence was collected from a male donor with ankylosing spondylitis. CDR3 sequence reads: CASSSLGWAESTDTQYF. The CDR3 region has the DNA TGTGCCAGCAGCTCCTTAGGTTGGGCGGAAAGCACAGATACGCAGTATTTT.